The T cell receptor beta chain under discussion was sequenced for a study of CD8+CD57+ T cells in acquired aplastic anemia. Overall study: Sorted CD4+ and CD8+ cells gave a mean 3.2 ug DNA, range about 0.19 to 27.4 ug.

Profiles of TCR beta VDJ and CDR3 were generated from a genomic DNA template. TCRdb itself ran the reads through MiXCR, one entry per CDR3 protein. The sample holds 200,000 or so distinct CDR3 sequences, roughly 64% seen once. Looked up from germline, CDR1 is SGDLS and CDR2 is YYNGEE. The CDR3 spans 16 residues. V gave up 0 bases and J gave up 2 bases; unmatched junction bases: 6. V and J are TRBV9 and TRBJ2-3, with TRBD2 matching over 7 bases. Sequenced: sorted CD4+, CD8+, or CD8+CD57+ T cells (not recorded which) from PBMCs. This clonotype was obtained from a human donor with severe aplastic anemia or a healthy control (not recorded which). The chain's CDR3 is CASSVGGGTYTDTQYF. The CDR3 coding sequence is TGTGCCAGCAGCGTAGGGGGAGGGACCTACACAGATACGCAGTATTTT.